The 12 T cell receptor beta chains below were found in one sample sequenced in a study of shared clonotypes between healthy human individuals. The protocol was immunoSEQ multiplex PCR, while the TCRdb copy is restricted to in-frame clones and leaves out a portion. Here the sample spans 2,500,000 or so clones, roughly 93% being singletons. Sequenced: naive CD4+ T cells from PBMCs. Subset here: CD45RA+ positively selected. These receptors were taken from a man aged 18-30 years in good health. Some clones in this sample may be carry-over from other donors' samples.

This rearrangement joins TRBV5-6 to TRBJ1-3; perhaps TRBD1 as D (6 bases). V was pared by 5 bases and J by 0 bases, with 18 bases between. The CDR3 runs 17 residues. Germline V lookup: CDR1 SGHDT, CDR2 YYEEEE. The DNA for the CDR3 is TGTGCCAGCAGGATTCTCGGGACACCTCACTCTGGAAACACCATATATTTT. Amino acid sequence: CASRILGTPHSGNTIYF. Full variable domain (remainder filled in from reference TRBV5-6 and TRBJ1-3): DAGVTQSPTHLIKTRGQQVTLRCSPKSGHDTVSWYQQALGQGPQFIFQYYEEEERQRGNFPDRFSGHQFPNYSSELNVNALLLGDSALYLCASRILGTPHSGNTIYFGEGSWLTVV.

In DNA form, the CDR3 reads TGTGCCAGCAGCGTATCAGGGGAGGGCAATCAGCCCCAGCATTTT. It codes for CASSVSGEGNQPQHF. This chain uses TRBV9 with TRBJ1-5; possible D gene TRBD1, 6 bases. The CDR3 has 15 residues. Trimming cost V 1 base and J 2 bases, with 10 bases left between them. Germline CDR1 reads SGDLS; CDR2 reads YYNGEE. The variable domain in full, completed from reference TRBV9 and TRBJ1-5, reads DSGVTQTPKHLITATGQRVTLRCSPRSGDLSVYWYQQSLDQGLQFLIQYYNGEERAKGNILERFSAQQFPDLHSELNLSSLELGDSALYFCASSVSGEGNQPQHFGDGTRLSIL.

This chain joins TRBV10-3 and TRBJ2-1; 9 bases match TRBD1. The CDR3 is made up of 15 amino acids. Germline V gives CDR1 ENHRY, CDR2 SYGVKD. V shed 7 bases and J 8 bases; nucleotides not matched to a gene: 12. The CDR3 nucleotides are TGTGCCATCAATGGAGGGACAGGGTATCGACATGAGCAGTTCTTC. It codes for CAINGGTGYRHEQFF.

A note on this clone: Its ends do not fully match the called genes, so a read error is possible. This rearrangement joins TRBV11-2 to TRBJ2-1; 7 bases match TRBD2. There are 13 residues in the CDR3. The germline gives CDR1 SGHAT, CDR2 FQNNGV. CDR3 sequence: CASSLVSLRGGVF. CDR3 DNA sequence: TGTGCCAGCAGCTTAGTGTCCTTGCGGGGAGGGGTCTTC.

The chain recombines TRBV5-6 with TRBJ1-5; TRBD1 matches 8 bases. This CDR3 comprises 13 residues. The V gene's germline CDR1 is SGHDT and CDR2 YYEEEE. V gave up 4 bases and J gave up 7 bases; unmatched junction bases: 4. CDR3 protein: CASSRTGKQPQHF. CDR3 coding DNA: TGTGCCAGCAGCCGGACAGGGAAACAGCCCCAGCATTTT.

The CDR3 reads CASRAGQGYTEAFF. DNA of the CDR3: TGTGCCAGCAGGGCGGGGCAGGGGTACACTGAAGCTTTCTTT. The V gene is TRBV28, the J gene TRBJ1-1, with D perhaps TRBD1 (6 bases). CDR3 length equals 14 residues. The V end lost 6 bases, the J end lost 3 bases, and 14 bases lay between the germline ends. CDR1 and CDR2 (germline): MDHEN, SYDVKM.

As concerns this clone: Other DNA variants within this sample encode the same CDR3. V gene TRBV5-1 combines with J gene TRBJ2-5, with D unresolved. V was clipped by 4 bases and J by 2 bases, with 9 bases between them. Germline CDR1 and CDR2: SGHRS and YFSETQ. This CDR3 spans 13 amino acids. The DNA for the CDR3 is TGCGCCAGCAGCCTGTCACCGCAAGAGACCCAGTACTTC. This sequence encodes CASSLSPQETQYF.

CDR3 residues: CASSWGDRFSLWQFF. The CDR3 region has the DNA TGTGCCAGCAGCTGGGGGGACAGATTCTCTCTCTGGCAGTTCTTC. V and J are TRBV7-9 and TRBJ2-1; weak D call: TRBD1 (7 bases). This CDR3 is 15 amino acids long. Trimming cost V 4 bases and J 12 bases, with 22 bases left between them. CDR1 and CDR2 (germline): SEHNR, FQNEAQ (reference sequence).

The chain links TRBV6-5 to TRBJ2-7; the match to TRBD2 covers 10 bases. CDR1 is MNHEY and CDR2 is SVGAGI in the germline V gene. Trimming removed 7 bases from V and 4 bases from J; junction bases left unmatched: 10. The CDR3 spans 15 residues. The CDR3 loop reads CASTYRAGGPYEQYF. The CDR3 DNA reads TGTGCCAGCACCTACAGAGCGGGAGGGCCATACGAGCAGTACTTC.

Turning to this clone: This CDR3 is also generated by other DNA sequences in the sample. V usage is TRBV7-2 and J usage is TRBJ2-3, with TRBD1 as a possible D gene (6 bases). CDR3 length equals 13 residues. The V gene's germline CDR1 is SGHTA and CDR2 FQGNSA. V gave up 1 base and J gave up 4 bases, with 6 bases separating them. Here the CDR3 DNA reads TGTGCCAGCAGCTTAGACAGGGCAGATACGCAGTATTTT. Amino acid sequence: CASSLDRADTQYF.

The chain is built from TRBV11-2 and TRBJ2-7; 8 bases align to TRBD2. The germline CDR1 and CDR2 sequences are SGHAT and FQNNGV. Trimming removed 6 bases from V and 3 bases from J; junction bases left unmatched: 16. The length of the CDR3 is 17 residues. CDR3 region: CASRHRPIGLAVYEQYF. The CDR3 bases are TGTGCCAGCAGACATCGACCTATAGGACTAGCTGTCTACGAGCAGTACTTC.

The CDR3 spells CASTDRLYEQYF. The CDR3 DNA is TGTGCCAGTACGGACCGCCTCTACGAGCAGTACTTC. The rearrangement links TRBV19 to TRBJ2-7; D remains ambiguous. The germline CDR1 and CDR2 sequences are LNHDA and SQIVND (reference sequence). This CDR3 region has 12 residues. Trimming stripped 7 bases from V and 3 bases from J, with 10 bases between.